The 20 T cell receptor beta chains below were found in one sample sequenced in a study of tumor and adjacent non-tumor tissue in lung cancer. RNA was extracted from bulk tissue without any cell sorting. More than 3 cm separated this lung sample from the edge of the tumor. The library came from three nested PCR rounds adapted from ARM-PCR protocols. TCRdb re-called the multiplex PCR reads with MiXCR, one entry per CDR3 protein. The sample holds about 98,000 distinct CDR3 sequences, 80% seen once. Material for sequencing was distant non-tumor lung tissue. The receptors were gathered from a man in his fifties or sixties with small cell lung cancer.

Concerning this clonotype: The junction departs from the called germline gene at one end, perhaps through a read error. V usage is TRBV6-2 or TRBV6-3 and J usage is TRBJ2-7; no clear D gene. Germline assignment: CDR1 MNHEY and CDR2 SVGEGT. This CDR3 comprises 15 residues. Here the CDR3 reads CTSSSLDRMGYEQYF. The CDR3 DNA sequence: TGCACCAGCAGTTCCTTAGACCGTATGGGGTACGAGCAGTACTTC.

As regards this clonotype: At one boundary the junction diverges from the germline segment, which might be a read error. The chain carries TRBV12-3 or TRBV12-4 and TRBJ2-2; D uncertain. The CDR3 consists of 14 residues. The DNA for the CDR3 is TGTGCCAGCAGATTAGCCGCGAACATCGGGGAGCTGTTTTTT. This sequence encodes CASRLAANIGELFF.

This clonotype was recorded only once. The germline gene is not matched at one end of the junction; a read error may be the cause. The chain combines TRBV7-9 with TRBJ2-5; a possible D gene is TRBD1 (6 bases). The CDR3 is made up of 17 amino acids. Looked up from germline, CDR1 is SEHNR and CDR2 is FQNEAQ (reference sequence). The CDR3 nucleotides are TGTGCCAGCAGCTCACAAGGGTCAGGGGCAGGAAGAGAGGCCCAGTATTTC. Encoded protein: CASSSQGSGAGREAQYF.

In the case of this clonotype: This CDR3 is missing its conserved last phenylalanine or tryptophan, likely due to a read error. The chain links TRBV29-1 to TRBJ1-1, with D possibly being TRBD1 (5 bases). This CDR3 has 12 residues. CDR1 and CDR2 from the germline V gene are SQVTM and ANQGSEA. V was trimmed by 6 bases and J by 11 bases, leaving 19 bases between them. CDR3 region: CSVRGDWERAFL. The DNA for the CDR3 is TGCAGCGTGAGGGGAGACTGGGAAAGGGCTTTCCTT.

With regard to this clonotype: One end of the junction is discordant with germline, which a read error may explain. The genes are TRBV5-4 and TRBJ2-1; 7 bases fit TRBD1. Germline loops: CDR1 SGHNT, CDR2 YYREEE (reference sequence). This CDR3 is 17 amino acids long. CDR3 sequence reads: CSSSPMSLGTAIGEQFF. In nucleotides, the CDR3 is TGTTCCAGCAGCCCAATGTCCCTAGGGACAGCTATAGGTGAGCAGTTCTTC.

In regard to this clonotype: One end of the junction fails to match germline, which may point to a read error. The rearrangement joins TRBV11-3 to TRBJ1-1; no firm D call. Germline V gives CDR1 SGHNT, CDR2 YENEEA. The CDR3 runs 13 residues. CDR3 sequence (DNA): TGTGCCAGCATCTTAGAGAGGAGCACTGAAACTTTCTTT. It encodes CASILERSTETFF. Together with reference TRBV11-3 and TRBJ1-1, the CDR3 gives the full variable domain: EAGVVQSPRYKIIEKKQPVAFWCNPISGHNTLYWYLQNLGQGPELLIRYENEEAVDDSQLPKDRFSAERLKGVDSTLKIQPAELGDSAVYLCASILERSTETFFGQGTRLTVV.

The CDR3 region is CAINSRDRGYEQYF. CDR3 in DNA: TGTGCCATCAATTCGCGGGACAGGGGCTACGAGCAGTACTTC. The chain recombines TRBV6-2 or TRBV6-3 with TRBJ2-7, with 10 bases identical to TRBD1. Germline CDR1 reads MNHEY; CDR2 reads SVGEGT. The CDR3 is 14 amino acids. V gave up 10 bases and J gave up 3 bases; unmatched junction bases: 9.

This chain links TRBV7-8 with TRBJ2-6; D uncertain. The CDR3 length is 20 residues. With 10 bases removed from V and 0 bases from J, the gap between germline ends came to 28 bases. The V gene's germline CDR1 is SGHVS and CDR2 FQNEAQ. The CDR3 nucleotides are TGTGCCAACAGTTTAGATGGGGTTGGTTGCCCGAACTCTGGGGCCAACGTCCTGACTTTC. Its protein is CANSLDGVGCPNSGANVLTF.

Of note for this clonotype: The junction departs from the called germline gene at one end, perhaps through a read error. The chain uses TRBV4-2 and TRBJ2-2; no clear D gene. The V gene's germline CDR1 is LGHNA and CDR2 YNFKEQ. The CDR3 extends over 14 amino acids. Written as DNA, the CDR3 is TGTGCCAGCAGTCAAGTCCCATCACTCGGGGAGCTGTTTTTT. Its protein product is CASSQVPSLGELFF.

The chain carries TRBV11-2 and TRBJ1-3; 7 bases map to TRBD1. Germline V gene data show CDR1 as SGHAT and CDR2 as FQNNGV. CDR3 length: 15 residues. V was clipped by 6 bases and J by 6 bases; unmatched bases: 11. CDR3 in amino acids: CASSGSTGMSNTIYF. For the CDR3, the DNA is TGTGCCAGCAGTGGATCGACAGGGATGTCAAACACCATATATTTT.

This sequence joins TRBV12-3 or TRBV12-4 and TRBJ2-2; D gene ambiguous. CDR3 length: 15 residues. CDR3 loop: CDSSLRLMNTGELFF. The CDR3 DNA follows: TGTGACAGTAGTTTACGACTTATGAACACCGGGGAGCTGTTTTTT.

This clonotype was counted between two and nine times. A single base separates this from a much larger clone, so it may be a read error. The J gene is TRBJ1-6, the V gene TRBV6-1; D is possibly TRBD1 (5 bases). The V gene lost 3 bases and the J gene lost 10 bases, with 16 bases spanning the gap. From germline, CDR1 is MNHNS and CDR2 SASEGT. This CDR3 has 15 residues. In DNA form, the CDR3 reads TGTGCCAGCAGTGAGATGTGGCAGGGAGGCTCACCCCTCCACTTT. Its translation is CASSEMWQGGSPLHF.

The CDR3 protein is CASSNRAYLRDEQYF. CDR3 bases: TGCGCCAGCAGCAACCGTGCGTACCTCAGGGACGAGCAGTACTTC. V usage is TRBV5-1 and J usage is TRBJ2-7; the D gene is possibly TRBD1 (5 bases). Trimming took off 4 bases at V and 5 bases at J, with 19 bases between the two ends. The CDR3 consists of 15 residues. Germline CDR1 reads SGHRS; CDR2 reads YFSETQ.

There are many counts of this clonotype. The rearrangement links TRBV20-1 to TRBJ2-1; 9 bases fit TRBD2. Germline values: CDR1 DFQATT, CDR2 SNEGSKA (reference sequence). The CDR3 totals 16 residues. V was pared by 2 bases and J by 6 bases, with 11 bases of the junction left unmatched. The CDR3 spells CSARSTSGRIGNEQFF. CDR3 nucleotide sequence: TGCAGTGCTAGATCAACGAGCGGGAGGATCGGCAATGAGCAGTTCTTC.

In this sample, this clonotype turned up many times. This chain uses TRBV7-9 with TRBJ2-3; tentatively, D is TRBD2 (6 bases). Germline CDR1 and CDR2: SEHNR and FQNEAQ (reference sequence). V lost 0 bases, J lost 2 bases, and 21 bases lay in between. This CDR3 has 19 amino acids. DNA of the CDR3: TGTGCCAGCAGCTTAGCGCGGCCCCCCTTTCAGCGGGCCACAGATACGCAGTATTTT. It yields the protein CASSLARPPFQRATDTQYF. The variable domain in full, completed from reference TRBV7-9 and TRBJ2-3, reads DTGVSQNPRHKITKRGQNVTFRCDPISEHNRLYWYRQTLGQGPEFLTYFQNEAQLEKSRLLSDRFSAERPKGSFSTLEIQRTEQGDSAMYLCASSLARPPFQRATDTQYFGPGTRLTVL.

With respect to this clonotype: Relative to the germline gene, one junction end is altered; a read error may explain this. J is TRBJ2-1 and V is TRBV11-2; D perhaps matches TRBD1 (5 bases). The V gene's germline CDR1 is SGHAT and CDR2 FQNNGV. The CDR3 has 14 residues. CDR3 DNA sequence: TGTACCAGCAGTTTAGAGGCAGGGTTGGTTGAACAGTTCTTC. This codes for CTSSLEAGLVEQFF.

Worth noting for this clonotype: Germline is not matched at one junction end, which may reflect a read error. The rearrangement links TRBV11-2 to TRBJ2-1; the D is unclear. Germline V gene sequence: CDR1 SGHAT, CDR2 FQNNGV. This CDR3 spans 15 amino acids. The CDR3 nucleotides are TGTGCCAGCAGCTTAGGGCCTGCCTCCTACAATGAGCACTTCTTC. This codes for CASSLGPASYNEHFF.

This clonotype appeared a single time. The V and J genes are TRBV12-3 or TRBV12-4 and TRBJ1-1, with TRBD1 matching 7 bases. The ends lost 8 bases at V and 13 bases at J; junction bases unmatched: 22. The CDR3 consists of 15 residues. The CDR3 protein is CASRRSSTGNTEGFF. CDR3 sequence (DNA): TGTGCCAGCCGACGATCTTCGACAGGGAACACTGAGGGTTTCTTT.

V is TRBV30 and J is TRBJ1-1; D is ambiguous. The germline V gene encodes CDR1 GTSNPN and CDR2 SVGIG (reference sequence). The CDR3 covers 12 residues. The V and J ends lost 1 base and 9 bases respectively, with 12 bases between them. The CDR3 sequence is CAWSARVSKAFF. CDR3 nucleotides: TGTGCCTGGAGTGCCCGGGTTTCTAAAGCTTTCTTT.

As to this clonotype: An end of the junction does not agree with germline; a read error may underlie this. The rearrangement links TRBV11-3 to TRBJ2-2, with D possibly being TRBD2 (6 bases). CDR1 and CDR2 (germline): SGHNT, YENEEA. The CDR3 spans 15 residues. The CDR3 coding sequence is TGTGCCAGCAGCCTAAGGGTCTCTTCAGGAGGGGAGCCGTTTTTT. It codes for CASSLRVSSGGEPFF. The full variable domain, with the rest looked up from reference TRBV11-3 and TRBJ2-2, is EAGVVQSPRYKIIEKKQPVAFWCNPISGHNTLYWYLQNLGQGPELLIRYENEEAVDDSQLPKDRFSAERLKGVDSTLKIQPAELGDSAVYLCASSLRVSSGGEPFFGEGSRLTVL.